The clone carrying this T cell receptor (beta chain) was seen only a few times. No antigen is known for it. Using RNA template, CDR3s of TCR alpha and beta were amplified with iRepertoire arm-PCR. TCRdb reprocessed the multiplex PCR reads via MiXCR and lists one record per CDR3 protein. The sample consists of approximately 130,000 distinct CDR3 sequences, about 22% of them appearing once. These data belong to a study of glioma-infiltrating T cells. Findings and limits, study-wide: Tissue and blood shared very few CDR3 sequences. Gliomas, especially low-grade, showed above-expected tissue-blood divergence; non-neoplastic patients showed below.

The CDR3 covers 17 residues. V dropped 0 bases and J dropped 1 base, with 16 bases sitting between them. Germline assignment: CDR1 SGHRS and CDR2 YFSETQ. The rearrangement uses TRBV5-1 and TRBJ1-2; D is unresolved. Material: glioma tissue, nonneoplastic brain tissue, or PBMCs (not recorded which). This receptor was obtained from a human donor with low-grade glioma or glioblastoma, undergoing nonglioma brain surgery, or in good health (not recorded which). CDR3 DNA sequence: TGCGCCAGCAGCTTGGAACCAGGACGGGCCGGTAACTATGGCTACACCTTC. Its protein is CASSLEPGRAGNYGYTF.